Each of the 8 T cell receptor beta chains below was sequenced from the same sample in a study of T-cell memory formation after mild COVID-19. One entry per CDR3 protein, called by TCRdb with MiXCR from the 5' RACE reads. The data hold a few hundred thousand distinct CDR3 sequences, with 15% to 20% observed a single time. Source material: PBMCs or a T cell subset sorted from them (not recorded which). These receptors were collected from a man younger than 30 who had mild COVID-19 (a few samples of this study predate the infection). Cell type and time point are not known.

This clonotype was picked up a small number of times. The gene calls are TRBV19 and TRBJ2-6, with no clear D. The germline CDR1 and CDR2 sequences are LNHDA and SQIVND (reference sequence). With 3 bases removed from V and 2 bases from J, the gap between germline ends came to 11 bases. This CDR3 has 16 amino acids. CDR3 in DNA: TGTGCCAGTAGTATTCGGCGCAGCCCTGGGGCCAACGTCCTGACTTTC. This codes for CASSIRRSPGANVLTF.

This clonotype was recorded a few times. J is TRBJ2-2 and V is TRBV9; D ambiguous. V was clipped by 0 bases and J by 1 base, with 7 bases between them. Germline loops: CDR1 SGDLS, CDR2 YYNGEE. The length of the CDR3 is 15 residues. CDR3 coding DNA: TGTGCCAGCAGCGTAGACCGCTGGAACACCGGGGAGCTGTTTTTT. It translates to CASSVDRWNTGELFF.

J is TRBJ1-3 and V is TRBV15; D is undetermined. Germline V lookup: CDR1 LNHNV, CDR2 YYDKDF (reference sequence). Trimming removed 4 bases at V and 4 bases at J, with 14 bases between. The CDR3 is made up of 15 amino acids. In DNA, the CDR3 is TGTGCCACCAGCAAGCCGGGCTTGGGAGGAAACACCATATATTTT. The encoded protein is CATSKPGLGGNTIYF.

The chain is built from TRBV4-3 and TRBJ1-1, with no clear D. Per the germline V gene, CDR1 is LGHNA and CDR2 is YSLEER. Trimming pared 1 base from V and 3 bases from J, leaving 12 bases between. This CDR3 contains 15 residues. For the CDR3, the DNA is TGCGCCAGCAGCCAAGCGACCACTCCGGACACTGAAGCTTTCTTT. Translation gives CASSQATTPDTEAFF.

This clonotype showed up just a few times. V and J are TRBV28 and TRBJ2-7, with D possibly matching TRBD1 (6 bases). This CDR3 has 12 amino acids. CDR1 is MDHEN, CDR2 SYDVKM, per germline. The germline V and J ends were trimmed by 6 bases and 4 bases, with 10 bases remaining between them. This CDR3 reads CASSRTEYEQYV. The CDR3 nucleotides read TGTGCCAGCAGCAGGACAGAATACGAGCAGTACGTC.

This clonotype has more than one count but fewer than ten. Here the CDR3 DNA reads TGTGCCAGCAGCTTAGCGGGGGGCGATGAGCAGTTCTTC. This translates into CASSLAGGDEQFF. V is TRBV7-7 and J is TRBJ2-1; D is tentatively TRBD1 or TRBD2 (6 bases each). Germline V CDR1 and CDR2: SSHAT, FNYEAQ (reference sequence). Trimming took 0 bases from V and 8 from J, leaving 8 bases between them. The CDR3 loop spans 13 amino acids.

This clonotype turned up a few times. The rearrangement uses TRBV29-1 and TRBJ1-1; possible D gene TRBD1, 5 bases. Deletions cut 4 bases from V and 4 bases from J, with 10 bases between. Germline V gene sequence: CDR1 SQVTM, CDR2 ANQGSEA. The CDR3 length is 12 residues. The chain's CDR3 is CSVAKGTTEAFF. Written as DNA, the CDR3 is TGCAGCGTTGCAAAGGGGACCACTGAAGCTTTCTTT.

This clonotype was seen repeatedly, ten times or more. This chain links TRBV5-1 with TRBJ2-7; TRBD1 aligns across 9 bases. The V segment lost 4 bases and the J segment 2 bases; nucleotides outside the gene matches: 10. CDR3 length: 16 residues. The germline V gene encodes CDR1 SGHRS and CDR2 YFSETQ. CDR3 in DNA: TGCGCCAGCAGCCGAACCCCCGGGACAGGGACCTACGAGCAGTACGTC. Protein sequence: CASSRTPGTGTYEQYV.